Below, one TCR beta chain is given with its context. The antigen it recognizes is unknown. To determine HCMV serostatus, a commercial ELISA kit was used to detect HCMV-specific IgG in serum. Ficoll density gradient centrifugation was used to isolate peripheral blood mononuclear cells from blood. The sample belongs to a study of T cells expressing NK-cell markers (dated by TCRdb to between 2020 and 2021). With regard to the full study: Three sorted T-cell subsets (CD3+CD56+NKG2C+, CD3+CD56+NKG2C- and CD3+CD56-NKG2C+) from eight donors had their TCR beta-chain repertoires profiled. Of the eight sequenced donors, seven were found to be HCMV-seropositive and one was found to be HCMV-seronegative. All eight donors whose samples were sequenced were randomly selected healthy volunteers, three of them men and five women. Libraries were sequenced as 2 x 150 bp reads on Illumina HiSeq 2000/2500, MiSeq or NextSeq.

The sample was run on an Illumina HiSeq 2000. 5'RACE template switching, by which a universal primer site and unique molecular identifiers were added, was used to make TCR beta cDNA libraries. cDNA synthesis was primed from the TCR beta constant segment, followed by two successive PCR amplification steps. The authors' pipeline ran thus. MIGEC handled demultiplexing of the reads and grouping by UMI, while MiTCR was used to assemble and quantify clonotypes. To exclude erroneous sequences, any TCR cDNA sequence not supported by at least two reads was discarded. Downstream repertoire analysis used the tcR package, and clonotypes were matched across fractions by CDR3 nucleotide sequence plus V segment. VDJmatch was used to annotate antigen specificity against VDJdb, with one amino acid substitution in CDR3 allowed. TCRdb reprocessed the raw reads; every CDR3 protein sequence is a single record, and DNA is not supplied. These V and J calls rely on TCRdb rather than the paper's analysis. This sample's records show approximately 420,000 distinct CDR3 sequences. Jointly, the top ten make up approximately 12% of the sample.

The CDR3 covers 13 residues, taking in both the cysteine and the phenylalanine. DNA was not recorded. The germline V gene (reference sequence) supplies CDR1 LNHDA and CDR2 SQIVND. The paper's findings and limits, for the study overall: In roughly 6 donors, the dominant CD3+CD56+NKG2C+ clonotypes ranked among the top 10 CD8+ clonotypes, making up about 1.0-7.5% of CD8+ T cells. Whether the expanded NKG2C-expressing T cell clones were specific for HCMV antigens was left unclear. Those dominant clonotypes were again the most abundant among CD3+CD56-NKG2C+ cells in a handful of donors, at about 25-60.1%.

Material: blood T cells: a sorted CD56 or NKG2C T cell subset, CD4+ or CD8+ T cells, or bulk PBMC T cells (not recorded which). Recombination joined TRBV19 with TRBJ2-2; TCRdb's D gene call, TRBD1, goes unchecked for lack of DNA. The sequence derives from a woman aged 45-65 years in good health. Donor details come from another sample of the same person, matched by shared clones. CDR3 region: CASSMGGALELFF. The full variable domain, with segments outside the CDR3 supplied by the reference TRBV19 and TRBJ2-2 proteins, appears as DGGITQSPKYLFRKEGQNVTLSCEQNLNHDAMYWYRQDPGQGLRLIYYSQIVNDFQKGDIAEGYSVSREKKESFPLTVTSAQKNPTAFYLCASSMGGALELFFGEGSRLTVL.